This TCR beta chain comes out of a study of memory B cells and T cells in multiple sclerosis. CFSE-dim autoproliferating and CFSE-high non-proliferating T cells from unstimulated culture were sequenced separately. Roughly 4.5x10^7 CFSE-labeled PBMCs were cultured 7 days unstimulated, then replicate wells were pooled. The PBMCs received about 0.51 uM CFSE and serum-free culture with no added stimuli. Germline assignment: CDR1 SGHTA and CDR2 FQGNSA. V was trimmed by 2 bases and J by 0 bases, leaving 3 bases between them. This CDR3 spans 13 amino acids. The table came from immunoSEQ multiplex PCR; TCRdb's copy has only in-frame clones and leaves some out. This table holds about 32,000 clones, about 82% found once. Whole-study results and caveats: Normalization was needed because clone-set size differences affected shared clonotype counts.

With regard to this clone: What it recognizes is unknown.

The receptor was derived from a human donor with multiple sclerosis. This rearrangement joins TRBV7-2 to TRBJ2-3; D uncertain. Sequenced material: PBMCs from blood kept in culture. CDR3 coding DNA: TGTGCCAGCAGCTTATTGAGCACAGATACGCAGTATTTT. It yields the protein CASSLLSTDTQYF.